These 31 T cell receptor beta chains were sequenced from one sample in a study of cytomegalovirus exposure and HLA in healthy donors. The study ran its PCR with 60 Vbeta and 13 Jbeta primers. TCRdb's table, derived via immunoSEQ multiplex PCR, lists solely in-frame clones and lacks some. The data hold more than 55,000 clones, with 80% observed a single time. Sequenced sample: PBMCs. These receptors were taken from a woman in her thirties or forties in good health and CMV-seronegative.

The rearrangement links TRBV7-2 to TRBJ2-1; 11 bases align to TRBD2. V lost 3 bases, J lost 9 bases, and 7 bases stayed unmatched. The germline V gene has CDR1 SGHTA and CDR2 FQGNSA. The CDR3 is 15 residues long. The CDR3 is CASSLAVAGGGEQFF. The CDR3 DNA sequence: TGTGCCAGCAGCTTGGCAGTAGCGGGAGGGGGTGAGCAGTTCTTC.

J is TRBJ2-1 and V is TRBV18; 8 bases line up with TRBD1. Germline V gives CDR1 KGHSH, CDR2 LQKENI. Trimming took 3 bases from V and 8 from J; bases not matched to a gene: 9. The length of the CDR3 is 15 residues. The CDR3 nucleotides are TGTGCCAGCTCACCGAGCTGGACAGGGAGTCATGAGCAGTTCTTC. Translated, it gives CASSPSWTGSHEQFF.

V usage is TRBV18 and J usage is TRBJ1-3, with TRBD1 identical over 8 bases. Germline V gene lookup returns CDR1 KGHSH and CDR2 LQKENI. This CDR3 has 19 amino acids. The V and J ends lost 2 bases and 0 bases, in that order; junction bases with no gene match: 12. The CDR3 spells CASSPKGQASSSSGNTIYF. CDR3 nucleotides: TGTGCCAGCTCACCAAAGGGACAGGCTTCCTCTTCCTCTGGAAACACCATATATTTT. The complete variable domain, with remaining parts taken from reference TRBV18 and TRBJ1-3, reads NAGVMQNPRHLVRRRGQEARLRCSPMKGHSHVYWYRQLPEEGLKFMVYLQKENIIDESGMPKERFSAEFPKEGPSILRIQQVVRGDSAAYFCASSPKGQASSSSGNTIYFGEGSWLTVV.

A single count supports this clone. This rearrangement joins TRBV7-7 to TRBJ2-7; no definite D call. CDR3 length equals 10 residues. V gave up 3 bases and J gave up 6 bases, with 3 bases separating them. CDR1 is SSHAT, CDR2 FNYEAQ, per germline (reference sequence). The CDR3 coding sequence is TGTGCCAGCAGCTTCTCCGAGCAGTACTTC. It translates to CASSFSEQYF. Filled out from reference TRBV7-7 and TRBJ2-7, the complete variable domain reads GAGVSQSPRYKVTKRGQDVTLRCDPISSHATLYWYQQALGQGPEFLTYFNYEAQPDKSGLPSDRFSAERPEGSISTLTIQRTEQRDSAMYRCASSFSEQYFGPGTRLTVT.

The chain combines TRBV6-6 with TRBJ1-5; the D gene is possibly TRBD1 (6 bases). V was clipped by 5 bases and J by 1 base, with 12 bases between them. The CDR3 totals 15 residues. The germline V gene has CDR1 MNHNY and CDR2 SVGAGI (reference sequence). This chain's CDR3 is CASSRGWGSNQPQHF. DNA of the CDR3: TGTGCCAGCAGTAGGGGGTGGGGGAGCAATCAGCCCCAGCATTTT.

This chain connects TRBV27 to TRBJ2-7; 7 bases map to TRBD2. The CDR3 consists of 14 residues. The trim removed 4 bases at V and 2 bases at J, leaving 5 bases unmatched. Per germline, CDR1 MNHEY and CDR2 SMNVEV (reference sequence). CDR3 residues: CASSSSGLPYEQYF. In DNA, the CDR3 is TGTGCCAGCAGTTCTAGCGGATTACCCTACGAGCAGTACTTC.

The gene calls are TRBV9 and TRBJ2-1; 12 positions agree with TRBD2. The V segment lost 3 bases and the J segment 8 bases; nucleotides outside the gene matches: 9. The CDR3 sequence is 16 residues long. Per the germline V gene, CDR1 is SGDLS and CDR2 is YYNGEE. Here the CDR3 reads CASSEPLAGGTDEQFF. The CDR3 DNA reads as TGTGCCAGCAGCGAGCCTCTAGCGGGAGGGACGGATGAGCAGTTCTTC.

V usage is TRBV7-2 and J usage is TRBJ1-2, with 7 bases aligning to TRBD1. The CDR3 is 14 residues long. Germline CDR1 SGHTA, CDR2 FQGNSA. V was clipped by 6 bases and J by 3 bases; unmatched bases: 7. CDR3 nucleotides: TGTGCCAGCAGGCGATGGACAGGTGACTATGGCTACACCTTC. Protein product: CASRRWTGDYGYTF.

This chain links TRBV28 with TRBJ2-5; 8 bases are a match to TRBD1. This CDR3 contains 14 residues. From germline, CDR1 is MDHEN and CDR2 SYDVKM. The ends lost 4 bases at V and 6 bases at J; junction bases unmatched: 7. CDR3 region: CASSSPGGSKTQYF. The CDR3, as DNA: TGTGCCAGCAGTTCACCAGGGGGCTCAAAGACCCAGTACTTC. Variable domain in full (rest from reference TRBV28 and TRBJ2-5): DVKVTQSSRYLVKRTGEKVFLECVQDMDHENMFWYRQDPGLGLRLIYFSYDVKMKEKGDIPEGYSVSREKKERFSLILESASTNQTSMYLCASSSPGGSKTQYFGPGTRLLVL.

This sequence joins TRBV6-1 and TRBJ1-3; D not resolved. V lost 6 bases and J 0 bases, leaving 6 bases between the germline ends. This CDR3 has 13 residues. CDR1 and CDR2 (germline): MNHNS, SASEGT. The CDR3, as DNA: TGTGCCAGCAGGAGGGACTCTGGAAACACCATATATTTT. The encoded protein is CASRRDSGNTIYF.

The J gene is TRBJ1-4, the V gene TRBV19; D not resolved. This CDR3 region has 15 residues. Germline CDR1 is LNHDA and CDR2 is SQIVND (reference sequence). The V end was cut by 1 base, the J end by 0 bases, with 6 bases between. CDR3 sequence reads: CASSIAAATNEKLFF. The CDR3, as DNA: TGTGCCAGTAGTATAGCGGCGGCAACTAATGAAAAACTGTTTTTT.

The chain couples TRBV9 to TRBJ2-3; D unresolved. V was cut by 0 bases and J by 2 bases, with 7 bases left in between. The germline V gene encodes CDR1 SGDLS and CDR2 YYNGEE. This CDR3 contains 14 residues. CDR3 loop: CASSVGPLTDTQYF. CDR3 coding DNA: TGTGCCAGCAGCGTAGGTCCCCTCACAGATACGCAGTATTTT.

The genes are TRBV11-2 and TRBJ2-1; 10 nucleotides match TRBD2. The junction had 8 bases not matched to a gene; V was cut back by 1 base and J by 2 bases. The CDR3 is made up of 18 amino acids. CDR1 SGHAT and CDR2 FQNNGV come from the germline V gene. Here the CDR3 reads CASSLAFVAGGPYNEQFF. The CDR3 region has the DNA TGTGCCAGCAGCTTAGCTTTCGTAGCGGGAGGTCCCTACAATGAGCAGTTCTTC.

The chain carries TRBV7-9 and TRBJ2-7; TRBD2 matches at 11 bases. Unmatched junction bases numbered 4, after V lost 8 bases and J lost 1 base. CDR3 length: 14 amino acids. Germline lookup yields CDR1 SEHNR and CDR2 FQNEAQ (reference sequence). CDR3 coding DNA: TGTGCCAGCTCCGGGACTAGCGGTTCCTACGAGCAGTACTTC. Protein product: CASSGTSGSYEQYF.

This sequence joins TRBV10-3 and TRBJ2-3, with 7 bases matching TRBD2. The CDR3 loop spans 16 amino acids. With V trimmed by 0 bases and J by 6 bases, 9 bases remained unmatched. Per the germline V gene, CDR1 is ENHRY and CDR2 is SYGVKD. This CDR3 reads CAISESGLAGGDTQYF. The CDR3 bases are TGTGCCATCAGTGAGTCTGGGTTAGCGGGTGGGGATACGCAGTATTTT.

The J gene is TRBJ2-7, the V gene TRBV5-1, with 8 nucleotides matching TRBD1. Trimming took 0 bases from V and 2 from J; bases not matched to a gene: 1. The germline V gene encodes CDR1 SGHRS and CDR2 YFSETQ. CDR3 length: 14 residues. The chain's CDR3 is CASSLGRGPYEQYF. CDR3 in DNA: TGCGCCAGCAGCTTGGGCAGGGGGCCCTACGAGCAGTACTTC.

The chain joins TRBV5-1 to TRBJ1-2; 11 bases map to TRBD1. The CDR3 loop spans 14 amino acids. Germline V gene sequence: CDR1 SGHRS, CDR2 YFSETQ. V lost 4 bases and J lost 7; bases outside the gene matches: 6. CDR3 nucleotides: TGCGCCAGCAGCCTGGATGGGACAGGGGGTGGCTACACCTTC. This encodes CASSLDGTGGGYTF.

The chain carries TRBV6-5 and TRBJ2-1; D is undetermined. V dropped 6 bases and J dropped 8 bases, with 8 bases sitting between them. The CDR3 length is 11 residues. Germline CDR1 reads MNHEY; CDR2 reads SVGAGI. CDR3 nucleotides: TGTGCCAGCAGAGCTCTCGATGAGCAGTTCTTC. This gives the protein CASRALDEQFF.

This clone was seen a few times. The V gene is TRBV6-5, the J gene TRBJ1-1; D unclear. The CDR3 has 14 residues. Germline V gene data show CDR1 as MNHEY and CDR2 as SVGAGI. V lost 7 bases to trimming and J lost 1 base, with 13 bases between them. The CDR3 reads CASTYGAGNTEAFF. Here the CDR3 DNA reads TGTGCCAGCACCTACGGCGCAGGGAACACTGAAGCTTTCTTT.

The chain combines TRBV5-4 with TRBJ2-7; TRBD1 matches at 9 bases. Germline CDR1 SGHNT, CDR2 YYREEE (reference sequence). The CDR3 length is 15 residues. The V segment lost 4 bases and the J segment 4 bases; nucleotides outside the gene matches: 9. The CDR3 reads CASSPRRDRVYEQYF. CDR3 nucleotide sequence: TGTGCCAGCAGCCCCCGGCGGGACAGGGTGTACGAGCAGTACTTC.

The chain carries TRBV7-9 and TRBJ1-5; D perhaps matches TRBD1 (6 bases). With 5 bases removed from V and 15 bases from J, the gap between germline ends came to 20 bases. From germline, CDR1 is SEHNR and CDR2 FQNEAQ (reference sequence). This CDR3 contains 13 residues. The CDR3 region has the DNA TGTGCCAGCAGCAGTAACAGGGACGGGGTGCGGCATTTT. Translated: CASSSNRDGVRHF. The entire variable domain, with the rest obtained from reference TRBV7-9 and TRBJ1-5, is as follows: DTGVSQNPRHKITKRGQNVTFRCDPISEHNRLYWYRQTLGQGPEFLTYFQNEAQLEKSRLLSDRFSAERPKGSFSTLEIQRTEQGDSAMYLCASSSNRDGVRHFGDGTRLSIL.

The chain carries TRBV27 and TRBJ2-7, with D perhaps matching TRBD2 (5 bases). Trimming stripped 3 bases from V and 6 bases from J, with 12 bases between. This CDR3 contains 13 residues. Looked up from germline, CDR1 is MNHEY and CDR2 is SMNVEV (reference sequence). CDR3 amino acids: CASSLASLGEQYF. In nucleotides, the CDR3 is TGTGCCAGCAGTTTGGCTAGCTTGGGCGAGCAGTACTTC.

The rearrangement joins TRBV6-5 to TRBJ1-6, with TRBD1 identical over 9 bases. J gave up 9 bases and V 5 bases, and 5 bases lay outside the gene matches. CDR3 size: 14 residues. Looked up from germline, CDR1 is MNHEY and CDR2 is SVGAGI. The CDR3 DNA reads TGTGCCAGCAGTCCCGGGACAGGGTCTTCACCCCTCCACTTT. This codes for CASSPGTGSSPLHF.

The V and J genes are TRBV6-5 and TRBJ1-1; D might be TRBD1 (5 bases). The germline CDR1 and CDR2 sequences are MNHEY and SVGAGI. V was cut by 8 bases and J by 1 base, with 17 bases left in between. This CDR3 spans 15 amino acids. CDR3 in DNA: TGTGCCAGCGGCCTGAAGACGGGGGAGAACACTGAAGCTTTCTTT. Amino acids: CASGLKTGENTEAFF.

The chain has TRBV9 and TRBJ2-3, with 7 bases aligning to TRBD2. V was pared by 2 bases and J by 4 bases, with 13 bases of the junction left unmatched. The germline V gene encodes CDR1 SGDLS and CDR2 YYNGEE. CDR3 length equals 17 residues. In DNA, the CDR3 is TGTGCCAGCAGCGTCCAAGGGTGGCGGGAGATTCCAGATACGCAGTATTTT. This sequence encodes CASSVQGWREIPDTQYF.

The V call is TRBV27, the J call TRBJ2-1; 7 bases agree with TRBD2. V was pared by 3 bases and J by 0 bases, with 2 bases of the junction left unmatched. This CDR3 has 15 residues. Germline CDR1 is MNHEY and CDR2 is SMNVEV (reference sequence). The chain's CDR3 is CASSLERGSYNEQFF. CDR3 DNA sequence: TGTGCCAGCAGTTTGGAGCGGGGCTCCTACAATGAGCAGTTCTTC.

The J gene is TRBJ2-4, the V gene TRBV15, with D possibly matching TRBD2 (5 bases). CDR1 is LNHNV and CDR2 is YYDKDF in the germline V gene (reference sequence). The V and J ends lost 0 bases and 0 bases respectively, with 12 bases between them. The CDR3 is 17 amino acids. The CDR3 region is CATSRDDRGIAKNIQYF. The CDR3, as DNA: TGTGCCACCAGCAGAGATGACCGGGGAATAGCCAAAAACATTCAGTACTTC.

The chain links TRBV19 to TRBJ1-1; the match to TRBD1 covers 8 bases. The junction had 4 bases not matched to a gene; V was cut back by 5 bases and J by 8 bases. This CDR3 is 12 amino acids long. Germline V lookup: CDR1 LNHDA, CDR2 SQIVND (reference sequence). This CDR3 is CASSWGQAEAFF. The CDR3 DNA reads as TGTGCCAGTAGTTGGGGACAGGCAGAAGCTTTCTTT.

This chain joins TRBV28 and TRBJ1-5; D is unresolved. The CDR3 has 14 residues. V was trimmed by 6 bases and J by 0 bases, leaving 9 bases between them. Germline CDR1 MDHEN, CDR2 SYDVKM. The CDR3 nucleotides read TGTGCCAGCAGGGAGCAGTTTAGCAATCAGCCCCAGCATTTT. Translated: CASREQFSNQPQHF.

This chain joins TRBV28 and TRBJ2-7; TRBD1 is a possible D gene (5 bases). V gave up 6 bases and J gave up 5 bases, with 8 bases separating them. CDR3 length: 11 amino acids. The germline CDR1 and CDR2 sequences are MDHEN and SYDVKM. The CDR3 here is CASSPRDEQYF. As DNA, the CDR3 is TGTGCCAGCAGCCCCAGGGACGAGCAGTACTTC.

CDR3: CSVEDPVSYEQYF. As DNA, the CDR3 is TGCAGCGTTGAAGATCCGGTCTCCTACGAGCAGTACTTC. The rearrangement uses TRBV29-1 and TRBJ2-7; the D is unclear. Per the germline V gene, CDR1 is SQVTM and CDR2 is ANQGSEA. The germline V and J ends were trimmed by 0 bases and 0 bases, with 6 bases remaining between them. This CDR3 has 13 amino acids.